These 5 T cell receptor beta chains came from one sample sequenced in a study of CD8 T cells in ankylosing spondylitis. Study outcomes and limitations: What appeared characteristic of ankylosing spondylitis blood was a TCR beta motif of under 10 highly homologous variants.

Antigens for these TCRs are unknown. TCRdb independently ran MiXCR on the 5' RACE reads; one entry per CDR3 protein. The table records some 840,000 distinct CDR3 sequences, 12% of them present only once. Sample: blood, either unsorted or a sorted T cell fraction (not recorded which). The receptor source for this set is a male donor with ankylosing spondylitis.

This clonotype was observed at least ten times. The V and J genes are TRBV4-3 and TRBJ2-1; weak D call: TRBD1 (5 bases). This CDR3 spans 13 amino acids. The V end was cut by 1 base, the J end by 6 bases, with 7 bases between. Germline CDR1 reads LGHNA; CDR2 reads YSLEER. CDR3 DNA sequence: TGCGCCAGCAGCCAAGGCAGGGTCAATGAGCAGTTCTTC. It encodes CASSQGRVNEQFF.

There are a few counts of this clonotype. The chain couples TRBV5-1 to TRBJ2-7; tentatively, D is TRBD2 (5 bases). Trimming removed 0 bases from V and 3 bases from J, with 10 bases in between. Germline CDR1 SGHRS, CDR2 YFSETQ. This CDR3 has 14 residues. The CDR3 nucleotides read TGCGCCAGCAGCTTGGACACTAGGCTCTACGAGCAGTACTTC. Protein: CASSLDTRLYEQYF.

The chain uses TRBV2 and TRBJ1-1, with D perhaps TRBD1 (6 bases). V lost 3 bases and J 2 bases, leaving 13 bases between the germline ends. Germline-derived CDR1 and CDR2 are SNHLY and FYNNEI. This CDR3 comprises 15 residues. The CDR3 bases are TGTGCCAGCAGTGACAGGGGTTTAGGTAACACTGAAGCTTTCTTT. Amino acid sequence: CASSDRGLGNTEAFF.

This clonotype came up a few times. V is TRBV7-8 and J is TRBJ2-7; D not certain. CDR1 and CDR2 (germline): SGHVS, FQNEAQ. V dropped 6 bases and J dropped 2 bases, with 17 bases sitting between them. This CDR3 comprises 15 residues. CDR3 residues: CASSPKSGMTYEQYF. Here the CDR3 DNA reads TGTGCCAGCAGTCCTAAATCCGGAATGACCTACGAGCAGTACTTC.

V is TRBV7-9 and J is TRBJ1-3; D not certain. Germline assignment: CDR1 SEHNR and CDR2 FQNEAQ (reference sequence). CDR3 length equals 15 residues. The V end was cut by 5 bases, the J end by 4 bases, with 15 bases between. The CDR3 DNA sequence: TGTGCCAGCAGCCCGTACTCAACAGTAGGAAACACCATATATTTT. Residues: CASSPYSTVGNTIYF.